The rows below give T cell receptor beta chains drawn from one sample of a study of blood T cell repertoires in COVID-19. Some clones are missing from TCRdb's copy, which holds only in-frame ones; the method was immunoSEQ multiplex PCR. This table holds about 58,000 clones, 89% found once. Sequenced input: peripheral blood. These receptors all stem from a woman between 55 and 75 years old with active COVID-19. Both conserved end residues are part of each CDR3. Each record gives: J gene, clone size, D gene, V gene, CDR3 protein, CDR3 DNA. The D gene is left open where the match is weak. Some rows mark clone size as missing; the rest say once, few, many or name a class of expanded clone.

j_call: TRBJ2-2; clone_size: once; d_call: NA; v_call: TRBV7-3; cdr3_aa: CASSLFRGNTGELFF; cdr3_nt: TGTGCCAGCAGCTTATTTAGGGGCAACACCGGGGAGCTGTTTTTT
j_call: TRBJ1-4; clone_size: NA; d_call: TRBD1; v_call: TRBV29-1; cdr3_aa: CSVVAGTDPATNEKLFF; cdr3_nt: TGCAGCGTTGTGGCCGGGACAGACCCTGCAACTAATGAAAAACTGTTTTTT
j_call: TRBJ2-1; clone_size: NA; d_call: NA; v_call: TRBV2; cdr3_aa: CASSSSGVLDEQFF; cdr3_nt: TGTGCCAGCAGTTCCTCGGGGGTTTTGGATGAGCAGTTCTTC
j_call: TRBJ1-2; clone_size: few; d_call: NA; v_call: TRBV7-8; cdr3_aa: CASSLGGLRGYGYTF; cdr3_nt: TGTGCCAGCAGCTTAGGGGGTCTCAGGGGCTATGGCTACACCTTC
j_call: TRBJ2-3; clone_size: NA; d_call: NA; v_call: TRBV6-5; cdr3_aa: CASSYSQGTDTQYF; cdr3_nt: TGTGCCAGCAGTTACTCCCAGGGTACAGATACGCAGTATTTT
j_call: TRBJ1-2; clone_size: once; d_call: TRBD1; v_call: TRBV6-5; cdr3_aa: CASSPHWTGNYGYTF; cdr3_nt: TGTGCCAGCAGTCCCCATTGGACAGGGAACTATGGCTACACCTTC
j_call: TRBJ1-1; clone_size: NA; d_call: NA; v_call: TRBV30; cdr3_aa: CAWSATVMNTEAFF; cdr3_nt: TGTGCCTGGAGTGCCACAGTCATGAACACTGAAGCTTTCTTT
j_call: TRBJ1-1; clone_size: NA; d_call: NA; v_call: TRBV6-6; cdr3_aa: CASSSTGKKTEAFF; cdr3_nt: TGTGCCAGCAGTTCCACAGGGAAGAAGACTGAAGCTTTCTTT
j_call: TRBJ2-7; clone_size: NA; d_call: TRBD2; v_call: TRBV5-5; cdr3_aa: CASSPLAGGAYEQYF; cdr3_nt: TGTGCCAGCAGCCCATTAGCGGGGGGGGCCTACGAGCAGTACTTC
j_call: TRBJ1-6; clone_size: NA; d_call: NA; v_call: TRBV12-3/TRBV12-4; cdr3_aa: CASSFNMSPLHF; cdr3_nt: TGTGCCAGCAGTTTCAACATGTCACCCCTCCACTTT
j_call: TRBJ2-3; clone_size: NA; d_call: NA; v_call: TRBV9; cdr3_aa: CASSVNIAGTDTQYF; cdr3_nt: TGTGCCAGCAGCGTTAATATAGCTGGCACAGATACGCAGTATTTT
j_call: TRBJ2-5; clone_size: NA; d_call: TRBD2; v_call: TRBV5-4; cdr3_aa: CASSLGTSGGWQETQYF; cdr3_nt: TGTGCCAGCAGCTTAGGTACTAGCGGGGGGTGGCAAGAGACCCAGTACTTC
j_call: TRBJ1-6; clone_size: once; d_call: TRBD1; v_call: TRBV6-2/TRBV6-3; cdr3_aa: CASSYGQGEFSNSPLHF; cdr3_nt: TGTGCCAGCAGTTATGGACAGGGGGAGTTTAGTAATTCACCCCTCCACTTT
j_call: TRBJ1-1; clone_size: once; d_call: NA; v_call: TRBV6-6; cdr3_aa: CASSPSGEAFF; cdr3_nt: TGTGCCAGCAGCCCCTCGGGGGAAGCTTTCTTT
j_call: TRBJ1-1; clone_size: NA; d_call: TRBD1; v_call: TRBV6-1; cdr3_aa: CASSEALRGRFCFF; cdr3_nt: TGTGCCAGCAGTGAAGCGCTGAGGGGGCGGTTTTGTTTCTTT
j_call: TRBJ2-2; clone_size: once; d_call: TRBD1; v_call: TRBV5-1; cdr3_aa: CASRSEGARELFF; cdr3_nt: TGCGCCAGCAGGTCCGAGGGGGCCCGGGAGCTGTTTTTT
j_call: TRBJ1-2; clone_size: few; d_call: NA; v_call: TRBV7-3; cdr3_aa: CASSPVGGFGYGYTF; cdr3_nt: TGTGCCAGCAGCCCGGTCGGGGGATTCGGCTATGGCTACACCTTC
j_call: TRBJ2-1; clone_size: NA; d_call: NA; v_call: TRBV7-9; cdr3_aa: CASSLGGLGYNEQFF; cdr3_nt: TGTGCCAGCAGCTTAGGGGGGCTCGGCTACAATGAGCAGTTCTTC
j_call: TRBJ2-1; clone_size: NA; d_call: NA; v_call: TRBV11-3; cdr3_aa: CASSLSEDNEQFF; cdr3_nt: TGTGCCAGCAGCTTATCAGAGGACAATGAGCAGTTCTTC
j_call: TRBJ2-3; clone_size: NA; d_call: NA; v_call: TRBV3-1/TRBV3-2; cdr3_aa: CASSQAGDTQYF; cdr3_nt: TGTGCCAGCAGCCAAGCGGGTGATACGCAGTATTTT
j_call: TRBJ2-1; clone_size: NA; d_call: TRBD2; v_call: TRBV6-4; cdr3_aa: CASSDSAGGLWNEQFF; cdr3_nt: TGTGCCAGCAGTGACTCGGCGGGGGGGCTCTGGAATGAGCAGTTCTTC
j_call: TRBJ1-5; clone_size: NA; d_call: NA; v_call: TRBV18; cdr3_aa: CASSPAGYSNQPQHF; cdr3_nt: TGTGCCAGCTCACCAGCGGGTTATAGCAATCAGCCCCAGCATTTT
j_call: TRBJ1-2; clone_size: NA; d_call: NA; v_call: TRBV6-5; cdr3_aa: CASEPNRVGYGYTF; cdr3_nt: TGTGCCAGCGAACCTAACAGGGTGGGCTATGGCTACACCTTC
j_call: TRBJ1-5; clone_size: NA; d_call: NA; v_call: TRBV5-4; cdr3_aa: CASSLPGSNQPQHF; cdr3_nt: TGTGCCAGCAGCTTGCCGGGTAGCAATCAGCCCCAGCATTTT
j_call: TRBJ1-2; clone_size: NA; d_call: TRBD1; v_call: TRBV5-1; cdr3_aa: CASSLGQGEAGYTF; cdr3_nt: TGCGCCAGCAGCCTGGGACAGGGGGAGGCTGGCTACACCTTC
j_call: TRBJ2-5; clone_size: NA; d_call: NA; v_call: TRBV9; cdr3_aa: CASSKDSYQETQYF; cdr3_nt: TGTGCCAGCAGCAAAGACAGTTACCAAGAGACCCAGTACTTC
j_call: TRBJ1-3; clone_size: NA; d_call: TRBD1; v_call: TRBV9; cdr3_aa: CASSRTGGTGNTIYF; cdr3_nt: TGTGCCAGCAGCCGGACAGGGGGGACTGGAAACACCATATATTTT
j_call: TRBJ2-2; clone_size: NA; d_call: TRBD2; v_call: TRBV9; cdr3_aa: CASSVDQASGYANTGELFF; cdr3_nt: TGTGCCAGCAGCGTAGATCAGGCTAGCGGGTACGCGAACACCGGGGAGCTGTTTTTT